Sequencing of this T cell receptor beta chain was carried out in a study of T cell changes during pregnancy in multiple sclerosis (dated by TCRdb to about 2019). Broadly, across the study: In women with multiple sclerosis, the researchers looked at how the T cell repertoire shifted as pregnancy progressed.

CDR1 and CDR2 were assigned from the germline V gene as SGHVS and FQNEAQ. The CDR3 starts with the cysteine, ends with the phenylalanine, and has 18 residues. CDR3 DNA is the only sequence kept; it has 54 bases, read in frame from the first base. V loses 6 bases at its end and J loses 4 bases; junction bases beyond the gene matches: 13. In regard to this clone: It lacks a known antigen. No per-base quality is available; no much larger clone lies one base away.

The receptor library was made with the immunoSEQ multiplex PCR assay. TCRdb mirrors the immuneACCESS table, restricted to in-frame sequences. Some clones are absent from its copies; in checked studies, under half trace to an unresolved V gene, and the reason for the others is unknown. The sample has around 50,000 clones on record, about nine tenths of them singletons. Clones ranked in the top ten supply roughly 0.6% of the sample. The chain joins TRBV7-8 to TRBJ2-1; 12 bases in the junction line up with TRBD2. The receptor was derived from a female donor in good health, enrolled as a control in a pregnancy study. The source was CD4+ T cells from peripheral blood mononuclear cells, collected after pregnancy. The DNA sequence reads TGTGCCAGCAGGGGTAGACTAGCGGGAGTGGCCGATTACAATGAGCAGTTCTTC. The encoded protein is CASRGRLAGVADYNEQFF.